The rows below give T cell receptor beta chains drawn from one sample of a study of cytomegalovirus exposure and HLA in healthy donors. The data were produced by immunoSEQ multiplex PCR, yet TCRdb's version contains in-frame clones alone and is incomplete. The sample shows about 85,000 clones, approximately 70% of them seen only once. The sample was PBMCs. These receptors all stem from a man aged 25 to 40 in good health and CMV-seronegative. The CDR3 runs from the conserved cysteine through the conserved F or W. A D gene is named only where the DNA matches it firmly. Rows give clone size only sometimes, using once, few, many, or a class for an expanded clone.

TRBV5-1	TRBD1	.	TRBJ1-5	TGCGCCAGCAGCCTCCCTCGGGACAGGGAGAATCAGCCCCAGCATTTT	CASSLPRDRENQPQHF
TRBV9	TRBD2	.	TRBJ2-7	TGTGCCAGCAGCGAGGGACTAGCGGTGTACGAGCAGTACTTC	CASSEGLAVYEQYF
TRBV5-4	TRBD1	few	TRBJ1-1	TGTGCCAGCAGCCTGGGACAGGGGGCATGGAACACTGAAGCTTTCTTT	CASSLGQGAWNTEAFF
TRBV5-6	.	.	TRBJ1-5	TGTGCCAGCAGCTGGGGCCCGGATAGCAATCAGCCCCAGCATTTT	CASSWGPDSNQPQHF
TRBV5-6	.	.	TRBJ1-5	TGTGCCAGCAGCTTGGCAGGGGACCCCCAGCATTTT	CASSLAGDPQHF
TRBV28	.	.	TRBJ2-7	TGTGCCAGCAGTTTAGCACAGGGAATCTACGAGCAGTACTTC	CASSLAQGIYEQYF
TRBV27	TRBD1	.	TRBJ1-1	TGTGCCAGCAGTCCCCTATCCGGGACAGGGGGCAGGTACACTGAAGCTTTCTTT	CASSPLSGTGGRYTEAFF
TRBV6-5	.	.	TRBJ1-3	TGTGCCAGCAGTTACTCCCCCGCGAAAGGAAACACCATATATTTT	CASSYSPAKGNTIYF
TRBV11-2	TRBD2	.	TRBJ2-1	TGTGCCAGCAGCTTATCTCCAGCGGGAGGGCCCTACTCCTACAATGAGCAGTTCTTC	CASSLSPAGGPYSYNEQFF
TRBV7-6	.	.	TRBJ2-1	TGTGCCAGCAGCTTTAACAATGAGCAGTTCTTC	CASSFNNEQFF
TRBV27	.	.	TRBJ1-1	TGTGCCAGCAGGGGCACCACACAGAACACTGAAGCTTTCTTT	CASRGTTQNTEAFF
TRBV5-1	.	few	TRBJ1-2	TGCGCCAGCAGCTTGACAGCTAACTATGGCTACACCTTC	CASSLTANYGYTF
TRBV5-8	TRBD1	.	TRBJ2-3	TGTGCCAGCAGCCGAGGGGGCCCCCGAGGGCAGTATTTT	CASSRGGPRGQYF
TRBV28	TRBD1	.	TRBJ2-7	TGTGCCAGCAGTTTAGTAGGGGGCAGGTCCTACGAGCAGTACTTC	CASSLVGGRSYEQYF
TRBV6-5	.	.	TRBJ1-1	TGTGCCAGCAGTTACGCCGACACGAACACTGAAGCTTTCTTT	CASSYADTNTEAFF
TRBV9	.	.	TRBJ1-2	TGTGCCAGCAGCGTAGTCAAGGGAGGTCCCCCCTATGGCTACACCTTC	CASSVVKGGPPYGYTF
TRBV4-2	TRBD1	.	TRBJ1-4	TGTGCCAGCAGCCAAGACGAAGTAGGGAGCAGGGGGAGTGAAAAACTGTTTTTT	CASSQDEVGSRGSEKLFF
TRBV28	TRBD2	few	TRBJ2-4	TGTGCCAGCAGTGTTACCCTAGCGGGACCCAGTTCCAAAAACATTCAGTACTTC	CASSVTLAGPSSKNIQYF
TRBV27	.	few	TRBJ1-1	TGTGCCAGCAGTTTAGGACAGCCGAACACTGAAGCCTTCTTT	CASSLGQPNTEAFF
TRBV5-6	.	.	TRBJ1-2	TGTGCCAGCAGCTTGGGGTCTCTGGCTGGCTACACCTTC	CASSLGSLAGYTF
TRBV5-4	.	.	TRBJ1-2	TGTGCCAGCAGCCACAGGACCAACTATGGCTACACCTTC	CASSHRTNYGYTF
TRBV7-9	.	.	TRBJ2-1	TGTGCCAGCAGTTTCTTCGATGAGCAGTTCTTC	CASSFFDEQFF
TRBV29-1	TRBD2	.	TRBJ2-3	TGCAGCGTTGTGGGACTAGCGGGCACAGATACGCAGTATTTT	CSVVGLAGTDTQYF
TRBV5-4	.	.	TRBJ2-7	TGTGCCAGCAGCTTGGCGGCAGGCTACGAGCAGTACTTC	CASSLAAGYEQYF
TRBV19	.	.	TRBJ1-6	TGTGCCAGTAGGGAGGGAAATTCACCCCTCCACTTT	CASREGNSPLHF
TRBV5-1	TRBD2	few	TRBJ2-2	TGCGCCAGCATGGGACTAGCGGGAGCAACCGGGGAGCTGTTTTTT	CASMGLAGATGELFF
TRBV11-2	TRBD2	.	TRBJ2-7	TGTGCCAGCAGCTTCGGGGGGGTTGGCAACGAGCAGTACTTC	CASSFGGVGNEQYF
TRBV2	TRBD2	.	TRBJ2-1	TGTGCCAGCAGAAAAACTAGCGGGATCTACAATGAGCAGTTCTTC	CASRKTSGIYNEQFF
TRBV10-3	TRBD1	few	TRBJ2-7	TGTGCCATCAGTGGACAGGGGGGTTCTTACGAGCAGTACTTC	CAISGQGGSYEQYF
TRBV30	TRBD2	.	TRBJ2-3	TGTGCCTGGAGTGTACGTAGCGGGACCACAGATACGCAGTATTTT	CAWSVRSGTTDTQYF
TRBV6-5	TRBD1	few	TRBJ1-2	TGTGCCAGCAGTGAAGGCAGGGGGCTGGGGGGCTACACCTTC	CASSEGRGLGGYTF
TRBV4-1	TRBD2	.	TRBJ2-1	TGCGCCAGCAGCCAAGACAACCTTGCGGGGGGCACGCGTAGTAGTGAGCAGTTCTTC	CASSQDNLAGGTRSSEQFF
TRBV7-9	TRBD1	.	TRBJ2-7	TGTGCCAGCAGCTTCCCGTCGACAGGGATGACCTACGAGCAGTACTTC	CASSFPSTGMTYEQYF
TRBV7-9	TRBD1	.	TRBJ1-1	TGTGCCAGCAGCCGAGGGACAGGGGGAGGAGCTTTCTTT	CASSRGTGGGAFF
TRBV30	.	few	TRBJ1-5	TGTGCCTGGAGTGCAGACACGGTACAGCCCCAGCATTTT	CAWSADTVQPQHF
TRBV7-2	.	.	TRBJ1-4	TGTGCCAGCAGCTTGGGGCCCGCTCAAAATGAAAAACTGTTTTTT	CASSLGPAQNEKLFF
TRBV19	.	few	TRBJ2-3	TGTGCCAGTAGTATCGTAGTCACCTACACAGATACGCAGTATTTT	CASSIVVTYTDTQYF
TRBV27	.	.	TRBJ1-2	TGTGCCAGCAGTTTCCGACAGGAGGCAGTCAATGGCTACACCTTC	CASSFRQEAVNGYTF
TRBV28	.	once	TRBJ2-3	TGTGCCAGCGACTCCCCCCTAGTTGCAGATACGCAGTATTTT	CASDSPLVADTQYF
TRBV4-1	.	.	TRBJ2-2	TGCGCCAGCAGCCAAGTGGGACTGAACACCGGGGAGCTGTTTTTT	CASSQVGLNTGELFF
TRBV19	.	.	TRBJ1-1	TGTGCCAGTACATCAGGGGACGCTGAAGCTTTCTTT	CASTSGDAEAFF
TRBV27	TRBD1	.	TRBJ2-7	TGTGCCAGCAGTTCCACGACGAGGACAGGGGGCTACGAGCAGTACTTC	CASSSTTRTGGYEQYF
TRBV4-2	TRBD2	once	TRBJ2-7	TGTGCCAGCAGCTCAGCGGGAGTCGAGGAGCAGTACTTC	CASSSAGVEEQYF
TRBV18	TRBD1	.	TRBJ1-1	TGTGCCAGCTCACCGGACAGGGTAAATATGAACACTGAAGCTTTCTTT	CASSPDRVNMNTEAFF
TRBV30	.	few	TRBJ1-6	TGTGCCTCAAAAAGGCAGGGTATCAGTTCACCCCTCCACTTT	CASKRQGISSPLHF
TRBV14	TRBD1	.	TRBJ1-1	TGTGCCAGCAGCCAACTCCTGAAGTCCGGGACAGGGAACACTGAAGCTTTCTTT	CASSQLLKSGTGNTEAFF
TRBV4-2	.	medium-sized	TRBJ1-5	TGTGCCAGCAGCCAAGAAGAAGGGGCGCGGGGTCAGCCCCAGCATTTT	CASSQEEGARGQPQHF
TRBV5-1	.	.	TRBJ2-2	TGCGCCAGCAGCTTGCAGGGTGTTCGGACCGGGGAGCTGTTTTTT	CASSLQGVRTGELFF
TRBV28	TRBD1	.	TRBJ1-5	TGTGCCAGCAGTTTCTGGACAGGGGACCAGCATTTT	CASSFWTGDQHF
TRBV28	.	.	TRBJ1-2	TGTGCCAGCAACCCCGGCTATGGCTACACCTTC	CASNPGYGYTF
TRBV5-1	.	once	TRBJ2-2	TGCGCCAGCAGGTCGGCCGGGGAGCTGTTTTTT	CASRSAGELFF
TRBV11-2	.	.	TRBJ2-1	TGTGCCAGCAGCTTAGTCACCTACAATGAGCAGTTCTTC	CASSLVTYNEQFF
TRBV28	.	.	TRBJ1-5	TGTGCCAGTCACGGGGGGAATAATCAGCCCCAGCATTTT	CASHGGNNQPQHF
TRBV5-4	TRBD2	.	TRBJ2-3	TGTGCCAGCAGCTCTAGGTTTGCGGGAGGCACAGATACGCAGTATTTT	CASSSRFAGGTDTQYF